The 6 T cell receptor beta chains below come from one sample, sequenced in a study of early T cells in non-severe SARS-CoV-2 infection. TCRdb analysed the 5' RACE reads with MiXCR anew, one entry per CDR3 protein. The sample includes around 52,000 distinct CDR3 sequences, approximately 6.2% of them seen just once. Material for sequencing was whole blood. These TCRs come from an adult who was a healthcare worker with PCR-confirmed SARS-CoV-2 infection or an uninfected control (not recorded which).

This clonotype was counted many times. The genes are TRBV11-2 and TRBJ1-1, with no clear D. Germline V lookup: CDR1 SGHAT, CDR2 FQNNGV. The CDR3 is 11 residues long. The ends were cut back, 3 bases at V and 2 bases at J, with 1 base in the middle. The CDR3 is CASSFNTEAFF. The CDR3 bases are TGTGCCAGCAGCTTTAACACTGAAGCTTTCTTT.

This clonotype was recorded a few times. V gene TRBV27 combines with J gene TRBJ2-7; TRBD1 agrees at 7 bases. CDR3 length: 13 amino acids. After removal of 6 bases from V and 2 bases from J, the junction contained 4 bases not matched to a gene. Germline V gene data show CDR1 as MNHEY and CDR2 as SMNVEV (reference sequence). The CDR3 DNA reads TGTGCCAGCAGCCCGGGACAGACCTACGAGCAGTACTTC. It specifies CASSPGQTYEQYF.

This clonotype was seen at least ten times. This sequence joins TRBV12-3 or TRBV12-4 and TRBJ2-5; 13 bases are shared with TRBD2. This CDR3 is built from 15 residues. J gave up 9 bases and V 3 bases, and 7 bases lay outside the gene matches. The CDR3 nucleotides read TGTGCCAGCAGTTTTAGGACTAGCGGGAGCCCTCCCCAGTACTTC. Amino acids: CASSFRTSGSPPQYF.

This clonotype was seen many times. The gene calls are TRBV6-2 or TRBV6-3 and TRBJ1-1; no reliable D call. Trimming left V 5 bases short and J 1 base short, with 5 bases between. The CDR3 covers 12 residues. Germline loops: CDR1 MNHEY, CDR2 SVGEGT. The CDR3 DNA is TGTGCCAGCAGTCGTCCGAACACTGAAGCTTTCTTT. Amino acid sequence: CASSRPNTEAFF.

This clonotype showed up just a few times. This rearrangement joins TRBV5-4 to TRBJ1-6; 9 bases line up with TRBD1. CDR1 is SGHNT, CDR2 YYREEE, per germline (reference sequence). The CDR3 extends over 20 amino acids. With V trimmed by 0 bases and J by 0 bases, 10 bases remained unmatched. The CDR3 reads CASSLDVGQGDSSYNSPLHF. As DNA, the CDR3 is TGTGCCAGCAGCTTGGACGTGGGACAGGGAGACAGCTCCTATAATTCACCCCTCCACTTT.

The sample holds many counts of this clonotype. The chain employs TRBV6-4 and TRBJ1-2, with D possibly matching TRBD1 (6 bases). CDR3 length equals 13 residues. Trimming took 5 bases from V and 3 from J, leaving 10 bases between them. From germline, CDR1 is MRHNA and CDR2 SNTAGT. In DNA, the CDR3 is TGTGCCAGCAGTCCCTCAGGGGACTATGGCTACACCTTC. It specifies CASSPSGDYGYTF.